Listed here are 18 T cell receptor beta chains from one sample, sequenced in a study of shared clonotypes between healthy human individuals. Sequencing was performed with immunoSEQ multiplex PCR; in TCRdb, only in-frame clones are kept and a portion is missing. This sample yields about 1.5 million clones, of which about 96% are seen a single time; about 1% belongs to the top ten. The sequenced sample was naive CD4+ T cells sorted from blood. Sample subset: CD45RA+ positively selected. The receptors derive from a man aged 25-45 years in good health.

The chain recombines TRBV6-6 with TRBJ2-1, with a possible D match to TRBD1 (6 bases). CDR1 and CDR2 from the germline V gene are MNHNY and SVGAGI (reference sequence). This CDR3 is built from 16 residues. The V end was cut by 4 bases, the J end by 6 bases, with 19 bases between. The CDR3 region is CASSWPGQKPTNEQFF. The CDR3 DNA sequence: TGTGCCAGCAGTTGGCCGGGACAAAAGCCTACCAATGAGCAGTTCTTC.

This chain joins TRBV11-3 and TRBJ2-1; 11 bases are shared with TRBD2. Germline CDR1 and CDR2: SGHNT and YENEEA. The CDR3 consists of 17 residues. V was pared by 6 bases and J by 0 bases, with 7 bases of the junction left unmatched. CDR3 sequence reads: CASSPTSGMGSYNEQFF. DNA for the CDR3: TGTGCCAGCAGTCCGACTAGCGGGATGGGCTCCTACAATGAGCAGTTCTTC.

The V gene is TRBV19, the J gene TRBJ2-7; 10 nucleotides match TRBD2. The CDR3 covers 13 residues. Germline V gene lookup returns CDR1 LNHDA and CDR2 SQIVND (reference sequence). The junction had 3 bases not matched to a gene; V was cut back by 9 bases and J by 1 base. DNA of the CDR3: TGTGCCAGCTCTAGCGGGAGTTCCTACGAGCAGTACTTC. This sequence encodes CASSSGSSYEQYF. The full variable domain, rest sourced from reference TRBV19 and TRBJ2-7, is DGGITQSPKYLFRKEGQNVTLSCEQNLNHDAMYWYRQDPGQGLRLIYYSQIVNDFQKGDIAEGYSVSREKKESFPLTVTSAQKNPTAFYLCASSSGSSYEQYFGPGTRLTVT.

V is TRBV28 and J is TRBJ2-3; D not resolved. The CDR3 loop spans 14 amino acids. V dropped 7 bases and J dropped 2 bases, with 13 bases sitting between them. The V gene's germline CDR1 is MDHEN and CDR2 SYDVKM. The CDR3 nucleotides read TGTGCCAGCAAAGATACCCCCCTCACAGATACGCAGTATTTT. Protein: CASKDTPLTDTQYF. Filled out from reference TRBV28 and TRBJ2-3, the complete variable domain reads DVKVTQSSRYLVKRTGEKVFLECVQDMDHENMFWYRQDPGLGLRLIYFSYDVKMKEKGDIPEGYSVSREKKERFSLILESASTNQTSMYLCASKDTPLTDTQYFGPGTRLTVL.

J is TRBJ2-7 and V is TRBV7-2, with 9 bases that match TRBD1. Germline CDR1 SGHTA, CDR2 FQGNSA. This CDR3 region has 14 residues. V gave up 5 bases and J gave up 4 bases; unmatched junction bases: 6. The CDR3 spells CASSPVGQGYEQYF. In DNA form, the CDR3 reads TGTGCCAGCAGCCCCGTCGGACAGGGGTACGAGCAGTACTTC.

V and J are TRBV27 and TRBJ2-1; TRBD1 or TRBD2 may be the D gene (5 bases each). The ends were cut back, 4 bases at V and 6 bases at J, with 16 bases in the middle. Germline V gives CDR1 MNHEY, CDR2 SMNVEV (reference sequence). This CDR3 has 15 amino acids. CDR3 nucleotide sequence: TGTGCCAGCAGTTCCCCCTCGGGACCTGTCAATGAGCAGTTCTTC. It codes for CASSSPSGPVNEQFF.

Notes on this clone: In the same sample, other DNA sequences code for this CDR3. The gene calls are TRBV9 and TRBJ2-3; TRBD2 matches 7 bases. This CDR3 has 16 residues. Per germline, CDR1 SGDLS and CDR2 YYNGEE. After removal of 1 base from V and 0 bases from J, the junction contained 5 bases not matched to a gene. The CDR3 bases are TGTGCCAGCAGCGTACTAGCTAGCGGAAGCACAGATACGCAGTATTTT. This encodes CASSVLASGSTDTQYF.

The V and J genes are TRBV10-1 and TRBJ2-3, with D perhaps matching TRBD2 (6 bases). The V gene lost 3 bases and the J gene lost 6 bases, with 13 bases spanning the gap. This CDR3 has 14 residues. Germline CDR1 WNHNN, CDR2 SYGVQD (reference sequence). The CDR3 DNA reads TGCGCCAGCAGTGAAGGCGGGACGAGGGATACGCAGTATTTT. This gives the protein CASSEGGTRDTQYF.

This clone occurred once. J is TRBJ1-2 and V is TRBV19; D unclear. Deletions cut 4 bases from V and 4 bases from J, with 10 bases between. The CDR3 loop spans 13 amino acids. From germline, CDR1 is LNHDA and CDR2 SQIVND (reference sequence). CDR3 DNA: TGTGCCAGTAGTAGCCACGGCCTCTATGGCTACACCTTC. Its translation: CASSSHGLYGYTF.

The chain employs TRBV5-1 and TRBJ2-3; no clear D gene. Trimming removed 4 bases from V and 2 bases from J, with 14 bases in between. The CDR3 runs to 15 residues. Per the germline V gene, CDR1 is SGHRS and CDR2 is YFSETQ. The DNA for the CDR3 is TGCGCCAGCAGCCCCCGCAGTGGGTCCACAGATACGCAGTATTTT. It is translated as CASSPRSGSTDTQYF.

The chain links TRBV4-2 to TRBJ1-1; D gene uncertain. The CDR3 is 15 amino acids. Trimming left V 4 bases short and J 3 bases short, with 15 bases between. Germline V gene lookup returns CDR1 LGHNA and CDR2 YNFKEQ. The CDR3 region is CASSPSGQSYTEAFF. In DNA, the CDR3 is TGTGCCAGCAGCCCGAGCGGGCAGTCCTACACTGAAGCTTTCTTT.

This chain uses TRBV9 with TRBJ2-1; no reliable D call. Germline loops: CDR1 SGDLS, CDR2 YYNGEE. The CDR3 has 13 residues. V was trimmed by 0 bases and J by 5 bases, leaving 6 bases between them. The CDR3 protein is CASSVDGDNEQFF. CDR3 coding DNA: TGTGCCAGCAGCGTAGATGGTGACAATGAGCAGTTCTTC.

The V and J genes are TRBV13 and TRBJ1-4; 8 bases are a match to TRBD1. There are 13 residues in the CDR3. V lost 5 bases to trimming and J lost 10 bases; unmatched junction nucleotides: 6. Germline V gene sequence: CDR1 PRHDT, CDR2 FYEKMQ (reference sequence). Here the CDR3 DNA reads TGTGCCAGCAGCACAGGGGGGATGGGAAAACTGTTTTTT. Encoded protein: CASSTGGMGKLFF.

This clone was seen a single time. V is TRBV7-6 and J is TRBJ1-2, with D possibly being TRBD1 (6 bases). Trimming took off 1 base at V and 4 bases at J, with 13 bases between the two ends. Looked up from germline, CDR1 is SGHVS and CDR2 is FNYEAQ. The CDR3 runs to 15 residues. Here the CDR3 DNA reads TGTGCCAGCAGCTTAGTGGAGGGGGGGTCCTATGGCTACACCTTC. Translating it yields CASSLVEGGSYGYTF.

This clone was detected only a few times. The same CDR3 arises from other DNA sequences in this sample as well. The J gene is TRBJ1-5, the V gene TRBV18; TRBD1 matches at 7 bases. CDR3 size: 14 residues. CDR1 and CDR2 (germline): KGHSH, LQKENI. V gave up 3 bases and J gave up 4 bases; unmatched junction bases: 3. The CDR3 is CASSPDRANQPQHF. CDR3 bases: TGTGCCAGCTCACCCGACAGGGCGAATCAGCCCCAGCATTTT.

The chain recombines TRBV18 with TRBJ1-1; D might be TRBD1 (5 bases). V lost 3 bases to trimming and J lost 4 bases, with 15 bases between them. Germline values: CDR1 KGHSH, CDR2 LQKENI. The CDR3 runs to 15 residues. In DNA form, the CDR3 reads TGTGCCAGCTCACCGGTGAGGCAGGGAAGCACTGAAGCTTTCTTT. It encodes CASSPVRQGSTEAFF.

The chain combines TRBV19 with TRBJ2-6; D remains unclear. The CDR3 length is 15 residues. The V end lost 3 bases, the J end lost 1 base, and 7 bases lay between the germline ends. The germline gives CDR1 LNHDA, CDR2 SQIVND (reference sequence). The CDR3: CASSIGKSGANVLTF. CDR3 nucleotide sequence: TGTGCCAGTAGTATCGGAAAGTCTGGGGCCAACGTCCTGACTTTC. Combining the CDR3 with reference TRBV19 and TRBJ2-6 gives the whole variable domain DGGITQSPKYLFRKEGQNVTLSCEQNLNHDAMYWYRQDPGQGLRLIYYSQIVNDFQKGDIAEGYSVSREKKESFPLTVTSAQKNPTAFYLCASSIGKSGANVLTFGAGSRLTVL.

The chain employs TRBV2 and TRBJ1-1; D is unresolved. V was trimmed by 7 bases and J by 1 base, leaving 10 bases between them. Germline lookup yields CDR1 SNHLY and CDR2 FYNNEI. The CDR3 contains 13 residues. Written as DNA, the CDR3 is TGTGCCAGCAATAGTAGGCAGAACACTGAAGCTTTCTTT. As protein: CASNSRQNTEAFF.